The present T cell receptor (beta chain) was sequenced within a study of metastatic and nonmetastatic thyroid tumors. Study information: Thyroid patients, malignant and benign, had repertoires compared across blood and tumor or nodule tissue.

No patient had received any treatment before thyroid surgery. This clone was counted only a few times. Methods used by the authors: Between-group CDR3 differences, defined by clinicopathological status, yielded a distant-metastasis classifier for papillary thyroid cancer. TCRdb re-clonotyped the PCR reads via MiXCR. The V and J calls were determined by TCRdb, not by the authors. The sample carries roughly 22,000 clones, 30% to 40% recorded once. The TCR sequence derives from a male donor with papillary thyroid cancer or a benign thyroid nodule (not recorded which). Some clones in this sample may be carry-over from other donors' samples. Sequenced sample: blood.

This CDR3 reads CASSESRENTIYF. As DNA, the CDR3 is TGTGCCAGCAGTGAAAGTAGGGAAAACACCATATATTTT. This sequence joins TRBV6-1 and TRBJ1-3; the D is unclear. V was trimmed by 2 bases and J by 6 bases, leaving 8 bases between them. Germline values: CDR1 MNHNS, CDR2 SASEGT. This CDR3 is 13 amino acids long.